Below, 7 T cell receptor beta chains from the same sample are listed, as sequenced in a study of T cell responses to AZD1222 COVID-19 vaccine. Some clones are missing from TCRdb's copy, which holds only in-frame ones; the method was immunoSEQ multiplex PCR. In the table there are 90,000 to 120,000 clones, roughly nine tenths of which are singletons. Sequenced material: peripheral blood, taken 28 days after the second dose of the MenACWY control vaccine. These TCRs come from an adult who received the MenACWY meningococcal vaccine as a control.

This chain uses TRBV5-5 with TRBJ1-5; 7 nucleotides line up with TRBD1. This CDR3 comprises 18 residues. J was trimmed by 0 bases and V by 4 bases; bases with no gene match: 13. Germline-derived CDR1 and CDR2 are SGHKS and YYEKEE (reference sequence). CDR3 nucleotides: TGTGCCAGCAGCGCCGCTCGGACAGGAGGCTTTAGCAATCAGCCCCAGCATTTT. This encodes CASSAARTGGFSNQPQHF.

This clone was counted a single time. The V gene is TRBV15, the J gene TRBJ2-5; D gene ambiguous. Germline V lookup: CDR1 LNHNV, CDR2 YYDKDF (reference sequence). This CDR3 contains 14 residues. Trimming took 5 bases from V and 5 from J, leaving 15 bases between them. The CDR3 region is CATSLNSGRETQYF. The CDR3 DNA follows: TGTGCCACCAGCTTAAACAGTGGGCGGGAGACCCAGTACTTC.

The chain couples TRBV5-5 to TRBJ1-2, with D perhaps matching TRBD1 (5 bases). Trimming cost V 4 bases and J 8 bases, with 24 bases left between them. CDR1 and CDR2 (germline): SGHKS, YYEKEE (reference sequence). There are 16 residues in the CDR3. The CDR3 spells CASSPRGVRVEKGYTF. CDR3 in DNA: TGTGCCAGCAGCCCCCGGGGGGTAAGAGTTGAAAAAGGCTACACCTTC.

The chain has TRBV5-1 and TRBJ1-3; D gene unclear. Trimming took off 0 bases at V and 3 bases at J, with 10 bases between the two ends. CDR1 and CDR2 from the germline V gene are SGHRS and YFSETQ. CDR3 size: 15 residues. CDR3 in amino acids: CASSLGSQGGNTIYF. DNA of the CDR3: TGCGCCAGCAGCTTGGGCAGTCAAGGTGGAAACACCATATATTTT.

This clone was detected only once. This chain joins TRBV30 and TRBJ2-5; weak D call: TRBD1 (5 bases). Trimming removed 3 bases from V and 7 bases from J, with 21 bases in between. Germline V gene lookup returns CDR1 GTSNPN and CDR2 SVGIG (reference sequence). This CDR3 region has 15 residues. CDR3 region: CAWSDDDRSRGTQYF. The CDR3 region has the DNA TGTGCCTGGAGCGACGACGACAGATCCCGTGGGACCCAGTACTTC.

This clone was detected once. This chain connects TRBV4-3 to TRBJ2-2; no reliable D call. The CDR3 has 14 residues. Germline V gene lookup returns CDR1 LGHNA and CDR2 YSLEER. The V and J ends lost 0 bases and 6 bases respectively, with 8 bases between them. Written as DNA, the CDR3 is TGCGCCAGCAGCCAAGATTTCGGGTCCGGGGAGCTGTTTTTT. As protein: CASSQDFGSGELFF.

The chain recombines TRBV21-1 with TRBJ1-3; TRBD1 was called by the table and not checked on the DNA. TRBV21-1 is designated a pseudogene. The CDR3 runs 14 residues. The DNA of the CDR3 is TGTGCCAGCAGCAACAAACAGGGGACAAACACCATATATTTT. It yields the protein CASSNKQGTNTIYF.